This T cell receptor beta chain was sequenced in a study of CD8+ T cells in alopecia areata. Points from the study as a whole: Among the top 100, expanded CD8+ clones were significantly decreased by tofacitinib, as was scalp clonality. Scalp lesions, especially in alopecia totalis/universalis, had higher clonality than normal scalp.

The treatment is: oral pan-JAK inhibitor, 5-10 mg twice daily. This clone was counted a few times. Its antigen remains unknown. RNA was isolated and reverse transcribed to cDNA, the sequencing template. The method was immunoSEQ multiplex PCR; TCRdb's version includes in-frame clones alone and lacks a portion of them. The table has 120,000 or so clones, roughly 55% seen once. Trimming removed 1 base from V and 0 bases from J, with 7 bases in between. The CDR3 extends over 15 amino acids. Looked up from germline, CDR1 is SEHNR and CDR2 is FQNEAQ (reference sequence). The sequenced sample was CD4+ T cells sorted from blood, obtained at week 4, from a patient treated with tofacitinib. The rearrangement uses TRBV7-9 and TRBJ1-5; D is unresolved. The clonotype comes from a human donor with alopecia areata. The CDR3 loop is CASSLDGFSNQPQHF. CDR3 DNA sequence: TGTGCCAGCAGCTTAGATGGGTTTAGCAATCAGCCCCAGCATTTT.